A selection of T cell receptor beta chains follows, all from one sample in a study of blood T cell repertoires in COVID-19. Assay used: immunoSEQ multiplex PCR; TCRdb lists only in-frame clones, some missing. The sample yields 200,000 to 300,000 clones, approximately 86% seen once. Sequencing was done on a sample of peripheral blood. Receptor source: a woman in her fifties or sixties with COVID-19, enrolled during active disease. Each CDR3 is given with its conserved first and last residue. D genes are given only for firm matches. Expanded clones get a size class; other rows say once, few or many, or leave the size out.

J gene: TRBJ2-7; D gene: -; clone size: -; V gene: TRBV7-3; CDR3 protein: CASSVQGSSYEQYF; CDR3 DNA: TGTGCCAGCAGCGTCCAGGGGAGCTCCTACGAGCAGTACTTC
J gene: TRBJ2-6; D gene: TRBD2; clone size: -; V gene: TRBV24-1; CDR3 protein: CATSLAGEKSGANVLTF; CDR3 DNA: TGTGCCACCAGTCTAGCGGGGGAGAAATCTGGGGCCAACGTCCTGACTTTC
J gene: TRBJ2-3; D gene: TRBD2; clone size: -; V gene: TRBV7-8; CDR3 protein: CASSLVASGLTDTQYF; CDR3 DNA: TGTGCCAGCAGCTTAGTCGCTAGCGGACTCACAGATACGCAGTATTTT
J gene: TRBJ2-7; D gene: TRBD1; clone size: -; V gene: TRBV29-1; CDR3 protein: CSVEGQGYEQYF; CDR3 DNA: TGCAGCGTTGAAGGACAGGGTTACGAGCAGTACTTC
J gene: TRBJ2-3; D gene: TRBD1; clone size: -; V gene: TRBV27; CDR3 protein: CASSRRPTGQSTDTQYF; CDR3 DNA: TGTGCCAGCAGTCGGCGGCCGACAGGGCAAAGCACAGATACGCAGTATTTT
J gene: TRBJ2-1; D gene: TRBD2; clone size: once; V gene: TRBV11-2; CDR3 protein: CASSSERTSGRLGEQFF; CDR3 DNA: TGTGCCAGCAGCTCGGAGAGGACTAGCGGGAGATTAGGTGAGCAGTTCTTC
J gene: TRBJ1-3; D gene: -; clone size: -; V gene: TRBV19; CDR3 protein: CASTSLRQSSGNTIYF; CDR3 DNA: TGTGCCAGTACATCCCTACGACAGAGCTCTGGAAACACCATATATTTT
J gene: TRBJ2-1; D gene: TRBD2; clone size: -; V gene: TRBV7-8; CDR3 protein: CASSWRGGHLAEQFF; CDR3 DNA: TGTGCCAGCAGCTGGCGGGGGGGGCATCTGGCTGAGCAGTTCTTC
J gene: TRBJ2-7; D gene: TRBD2; clone size: -; V gene: TRBV30; CDR3 protein: CAWSTKDRGVDYEQYF; CDR3 DNA: TGTGCCTGGAGCACTAAGGACCGGGGGGTAGACTACGAGCAGTACTTC
J gene: TRBJ2-2; D gene: -; clone size: once; V gene: TRBV28; CDR3 protein: CASSGSRRYTGELFF; CDR3 DNA: TGTGCCAGCAGTGGCAGCCGGAGGTACACCGGGGAGCTGTTTTTT
J gene: TRBJ2-3; D gene: TRBD2; clone size: few; V gene: TRBV13; CDR3 protein: CASSLVGLLAGEDTQYF; CDR3 DNA: TGTGCCAGCAGCTTAGTCGGACTCCTAGCGGGAGAAGATACGCAGTATTTT
J gene: TRBJ1-1; D gene: -; clone size: -; V gene: TRBV24-1; CDR3 protein: CATARGTGNTEAFF; CDR3 DNA: TGTGCCACAGCCAGGGGCACGGGGAACACTGAAGCTTTCTTT
J gene: TRBJ2-1; D gene: -; clone size: -; V gene: TRBV2; CDR3 protein: CASSEESVTYNEQFF; CDR3 DNA: TGTGCCAGCAGTGAGGAGAGCGTAACCTACAATGAGCAGTTCTTC
J gene: TRBJ1-2; D gene: TRBD1; clone size: medium-sized; V gene: TRBV7-9; CDR3 protein: CASSPDRLKGYTF; CDR3 DNA: TGTGCCAGCAGCCCGGACAGGTTAAAGGGCTACACCTTC
J gene: TRBJ2-1; D gene: TRBD2; clone size: -; V gene: TRBV7-2; CDR3 protein: CASSLVPQRSSGKNNEQFF; CDR3 DNA: TGTGCCAGCAGCTTAGTTCCCCAAAGATCTAGCGGGAAAAACAATGAGCAGTTCTTC
J gene: TRBJ2-4; D gene: TRBD2; clone size: -; V gene: TRBV5-1; CDR3 protein: CASSFLVSGRAGSYIQYF; CDR3 DNA: TGCGCCAGCAGCTTTTTGGTCAGCGGGAGGGCCGGTTCGTACATTCAGTACTTC
J gene: TRBJ1-6; D gene: -; clone size: once; V gene: TRBV28; CDR3 protein: CASSRLESLFSSPLHF; CDR3 DNA: TGTGCCAGCAGCCGACTGGAGAGTTTGTTCAGCTCACCCCTCCACTTT
J gene: TRBJ1-2; D gene: -; clone size: -; V gene: TRBV9; CDR3 protein: CASSSGANYGYTF; CDR3 DNA: TGTGCCAGCAGCTCCGGTGCTAACTATGGCTACACCTTC
J gene: TRBJ1-2; D gene: TRBD1; clone size: -; V gene: TRBV27; CDR3 protein: CASSNNRGLGGYTF; CDR3 DNA: TGTGCCAGCAGTAATAACAGGGGGCTCGGTGGCTACACCTTC
J gene: TRBJ1-6; D gene: -; clone size: -; V gene: TRBV28; CDR3 protein: CASSFSGSYNSPLHF; CDR3 DNA: TGTGCCAGCAGTTTTTCCGGCTCCTATAATTCACCCCTCCACTTT
J gene: TRBJ2-5; D gene: TRBD1; clone size: once; V gene: TRBV28; CDR3 protein: CASSFGQGGQETQYF; CDR3 DNA: TGTGCCAGCAGTTTCGGACAGGGGGGGCAAGAGACCCAGTACTTC
J gene: TRBJ2-7; D gene: TRBD1; clone size: -; V gene: TRBV28; CDR3 protein: CASSQGTPVEQYF; CDR3 DNA: TGTGCCAGCTCACAGGGGACCCCGGTGGAGCAGTACTTC
J gene: TRBJ1-1; D gene: -; clone size: -; V gene: TRBV6-6; CDR3 protein: CASSQGGTGYTEAFF; CDR3 DNA: TGTGCCAGCAGTCAAGGAGGTACGGGGTACACTGAAGCTTTCTTT
J gene: TRBJ2-7; D gene: TRBD1; clone size: -; V gene: TRBV11-2; CDR3 protein: CASSRQGSSYEQYF; CDR3 DNA: TGTGCCAGCAGCAGACAGGGTAGCTCCTACGAGCAGTACTTC
J gene: TRBJ2-7; D gene: TRBD1; clone size: -; V gene: TRBV28; CDR3 protein: CASSLFGTGTGGSYEQYF; CDR3 DNA: TGTGCCAGCAGTTTATTCGGGACCGGGACAGGGGGGAGCTACGAGCAGTACTTC
J gene: TRBJ2-1; D gene: -; clone size: -; V gene: TRBV5-4; CDR3 protein: CASSLGLASYNEQFF; CDR3 DNA: TGTGCCAGCAGCTTGGGTCTAGCGAGTTACAATGAGCAGTTCTTC
J gene: TRBJ2-1; D gene: -; clone size: -; V gene: TRBV6-4; CDR3 protein: CASSDSLVGEQFF; CDR3 DNA: TGTGCCAGCAGTGACTCCCTAGTCGGTGAGCAGTTCTTC
J gene: TRBJ2-2; D gene: -; clone size: few; V gene: TRBV5-6; CDR3 protein: CASSLMGRATGELFF; CDR3 DNA: TGTGCCAGCAGCTTGATGGGGAGAGCGACCGGGGAGCTGTTTTTT